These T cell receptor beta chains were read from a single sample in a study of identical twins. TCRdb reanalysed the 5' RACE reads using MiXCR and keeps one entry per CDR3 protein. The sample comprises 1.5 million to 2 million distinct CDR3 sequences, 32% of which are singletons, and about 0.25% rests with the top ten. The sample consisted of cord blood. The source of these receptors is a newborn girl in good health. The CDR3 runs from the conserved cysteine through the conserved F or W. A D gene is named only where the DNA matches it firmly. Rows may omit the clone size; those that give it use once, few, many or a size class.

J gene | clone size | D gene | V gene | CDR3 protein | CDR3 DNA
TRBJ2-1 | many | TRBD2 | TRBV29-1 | CSVPGMKRGGSYNEQFF | TGCAGCGTCCCGGGTATGAAGCGGGGGGGCTCCTACAATGAGCAGTTCTTC
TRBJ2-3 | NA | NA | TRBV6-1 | CASSGPGRSTDTQYF | TGTGCCAGCAGTGGTCCGGGGCGTAGCACAGATACGCAGTATTTT
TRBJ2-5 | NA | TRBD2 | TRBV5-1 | CASSFVLAGAPNEQYF | TGCGCCAGCAGCTTCGTACTAGCGGGAGCCCCCAATGAGCAGTACTTC
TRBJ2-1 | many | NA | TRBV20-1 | CSARPADSPYNEQFF | TGCAGTGCTAGACCGGCAGATTCCCCTTACAATGAGCAGTTCTTC
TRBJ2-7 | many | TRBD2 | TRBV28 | CASSPSGVSVEQYF | TGTGCCAGCAGTCCTAGCGGCGTCTCTGTGGAGCAGTACTTC
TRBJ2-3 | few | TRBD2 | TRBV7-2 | CASSLATGTSGRRTDTQYF | TGTGCCAGCAGCTTAGCAACCGGGACTAGCGGGAGGAGGACAGATACGCAGTATTTT
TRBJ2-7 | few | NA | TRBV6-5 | CASSYVRAYEQYF | TGTGCCAGCAGTTACGTCCGAGCCTACGAGCAGTACTTC
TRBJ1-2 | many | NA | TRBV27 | CASSLSRRSYGYTF | TGTGCCAGCAGTTTATCGAGAAGGTCCTATGGCTACACCTTC
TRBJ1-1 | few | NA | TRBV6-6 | CASNKREGSNTEAFF | TGTGCCAGCAATAAACGGGAGGGATCTAACACTGAAGCTTTCTTT
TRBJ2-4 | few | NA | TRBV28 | CASSLSPGAKNIQYF | TGTGCCAGCAGCCTATCACCCGGAGCCAAAAACATTCAGTACTTC
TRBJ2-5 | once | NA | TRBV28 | CASSLGTVMGNEQYF | TGTGCCAGCAGTTTAGGGACCGTAATGGGCAATGAGCAGTACTTC